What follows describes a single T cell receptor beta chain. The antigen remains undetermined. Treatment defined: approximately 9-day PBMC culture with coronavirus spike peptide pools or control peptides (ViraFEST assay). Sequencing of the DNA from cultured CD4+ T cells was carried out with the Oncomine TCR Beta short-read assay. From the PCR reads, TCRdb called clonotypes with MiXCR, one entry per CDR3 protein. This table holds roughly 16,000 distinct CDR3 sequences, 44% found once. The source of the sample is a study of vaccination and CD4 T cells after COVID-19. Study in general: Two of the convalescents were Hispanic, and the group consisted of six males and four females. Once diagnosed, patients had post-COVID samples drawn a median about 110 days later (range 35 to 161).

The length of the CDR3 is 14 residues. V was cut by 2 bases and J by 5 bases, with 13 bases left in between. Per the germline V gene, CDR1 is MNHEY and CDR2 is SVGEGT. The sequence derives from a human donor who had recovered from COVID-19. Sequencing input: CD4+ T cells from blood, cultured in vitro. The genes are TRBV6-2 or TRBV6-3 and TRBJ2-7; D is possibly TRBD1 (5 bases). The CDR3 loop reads CASSYTDRGDEQYF. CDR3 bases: TGTGCCAGCAGTTACACAGATAGGGGCGACGAGCAGTACTTC.